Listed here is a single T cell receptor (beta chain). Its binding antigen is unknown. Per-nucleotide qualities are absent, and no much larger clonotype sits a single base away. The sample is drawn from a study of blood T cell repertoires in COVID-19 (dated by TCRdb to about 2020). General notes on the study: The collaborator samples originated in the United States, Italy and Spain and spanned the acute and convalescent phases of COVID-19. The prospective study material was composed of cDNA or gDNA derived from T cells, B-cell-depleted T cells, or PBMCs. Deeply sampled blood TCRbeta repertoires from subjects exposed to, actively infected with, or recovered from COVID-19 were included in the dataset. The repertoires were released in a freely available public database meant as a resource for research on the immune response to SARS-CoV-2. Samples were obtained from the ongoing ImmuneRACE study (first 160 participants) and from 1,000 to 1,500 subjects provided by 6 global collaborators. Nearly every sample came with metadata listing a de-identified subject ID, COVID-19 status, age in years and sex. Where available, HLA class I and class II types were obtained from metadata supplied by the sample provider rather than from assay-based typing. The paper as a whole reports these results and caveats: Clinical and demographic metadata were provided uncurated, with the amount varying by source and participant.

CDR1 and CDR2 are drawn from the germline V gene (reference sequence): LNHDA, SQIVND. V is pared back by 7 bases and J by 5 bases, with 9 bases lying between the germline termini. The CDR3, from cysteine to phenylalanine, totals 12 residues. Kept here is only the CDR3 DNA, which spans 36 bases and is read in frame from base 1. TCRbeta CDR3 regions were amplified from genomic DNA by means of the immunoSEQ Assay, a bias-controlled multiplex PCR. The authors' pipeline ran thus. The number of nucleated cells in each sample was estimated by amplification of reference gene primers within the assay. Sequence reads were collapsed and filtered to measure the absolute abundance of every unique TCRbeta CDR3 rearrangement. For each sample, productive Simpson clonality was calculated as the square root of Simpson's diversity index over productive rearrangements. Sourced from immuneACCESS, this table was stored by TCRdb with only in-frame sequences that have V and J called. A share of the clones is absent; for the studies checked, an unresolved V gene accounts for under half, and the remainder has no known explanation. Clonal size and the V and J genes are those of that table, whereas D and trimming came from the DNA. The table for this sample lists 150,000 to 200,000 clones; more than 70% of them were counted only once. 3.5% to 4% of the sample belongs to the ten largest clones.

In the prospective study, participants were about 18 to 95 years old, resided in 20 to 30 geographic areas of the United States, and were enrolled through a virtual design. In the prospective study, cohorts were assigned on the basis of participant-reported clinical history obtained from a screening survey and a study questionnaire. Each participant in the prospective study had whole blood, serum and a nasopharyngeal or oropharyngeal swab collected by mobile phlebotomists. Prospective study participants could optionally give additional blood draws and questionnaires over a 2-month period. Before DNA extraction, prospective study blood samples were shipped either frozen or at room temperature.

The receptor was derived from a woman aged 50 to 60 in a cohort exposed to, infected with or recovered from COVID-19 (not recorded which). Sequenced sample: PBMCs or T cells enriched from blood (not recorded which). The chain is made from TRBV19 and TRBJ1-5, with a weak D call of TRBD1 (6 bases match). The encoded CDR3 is CASTTGHQPQHF. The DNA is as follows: TGTGCCAGTACCACAGGGCATCAGCCCCAGCATTTT.